Presented here are 9 T cell receptor beta chains from one specimen sequenced in a study of blood T cell repertoires in COVID-19. Clones were read by immunoSEQ multiplex PCR, and TCRdb kept only the in-frame ones, dropping some. Of roughly 110,000 clones listed, under 95% were seen once; the top ten hold 1% to 1.5%. Sequences were obtained from peripheral blood. These receptors were obtained from a woman in her 30s with acute or convalescent COVID-19.

This chain uses TRBV6-5 with TRBJ1-6; no clear D. CDR3 length equals 14 residues. Germline V gives CDR1 MNHEY, CDR2 SVGAGI. Trimming pared 2 bases from V and 5 bases from J, leaving 7 bases between. CDR3 protein: CASSYGEDNSPLHF. As DNA, the CDR3 is TGTGCCAGCAGTTACGGAGAAGATAATTCACCCCTCCACTTT.

The chain recombines TRBV3-1 (or the pseudogene TRBV3-2) with TRBJ2-2; D is ambiguous. Looked up from germline, CDR1 is LGHDT and CDR2 is YNNKEL (reference sequence). The V end lost 4 bases, the J end lost 4 bases, and 10 bases lay between the germline ends. The CDR3 is made up of 14 amino acids. The CDR3 protein is CASSLHDITGELFF. The CDR3 nucleotides read TGTGCCAGCAGCCTACATGATATCACCGGGGAGCTGTTTTTT.

The rearrangement uses TRBV28 and TRBJ2-7, with D perhaps matching TRBD2 (6 bases). The CDR3 consists of 17 residues. Per germline, CDR1 MDHEN and CDR2 SYDVKM. Deletions cut 5 bases from V and 0 bases from J, with 20 bases between. The CDR3 reads CASSLIDSGTYSYEQYF. CDR3 bases: TGTGCCAGCAGTCTAATTGACTCCGGGACTTACTCCTACGAGCAGTACTTC.

This rearrangement joins TRBV11-2 to TRBJ2-7; D gene uncertain. Germline loops: CDR1 SGHAT, CDR2 FQNNGV. Trimming shortened V by 5 bases and J by 4 bases, and 18 bases separated the two germline ends. The CDR3 consists of 15 residues. CDR3 sequence: CASSRSSANPYEQYF. In DNA, the CDR3 is TGTGCCAGCAGCCGGTCTTCAGCGAACCCGTACGAGCAGTACTTC.

CDR3 in DNA: TGCGCCAGCAGTGAGGGTCGGTCGGGGCCCCAGCATTTT. Translated, it gives CASSEGRSGPQHF. The genes are TRBV10-1 and TRBJ1-5; D call uncertain. The CDR3 has 13 amino acids. Trimming left V 2 bases short and J 9 bases short, with 11 bases between. Germline CDR1 is WNHNN and CDR2 is SYGVQD (reference sequence).

The gene calls are TRBV5-1 and TRBJ1-5; D call uncertain. The CDR3 has 15 residues. Deletions cut 7 bases from V and 2 bases from J, with 16 bases between. Germline V gene lookup returns CDR1 SGHRS and CDR2 YFSETQ. CDR3 bases: TGCGCCAGCGCACCCTTGTTCGGGGGCAATCAGCCCCAGCATTTT. Translated, it gives CASAPLFGGNQPQHF. The full variable domain, completed using reference TRBV5-1 and TRBJ1-5, is KAGVTQTPRYLIKTRGQQVTLSCSPISGHRSVSWYQQTPGQGLQFLFEYFSETQRNKGNFPGRFSGRQFSNSRSEMNVSTLELGDSALYLCASAPLFGGNQPQHFGDGTRLSIL.

This chain links TRBV7-2 with TRBJ2-7; TRBD1 matches 8 bases. The ends lost 5 bases at V and 0 bases at J; junction bases unmatched: 6. Germline CDR1 reads SGHTA; CDR2 reads FQGNSA. This CDR3 region has 15 residues. CDR3 in amino acids: CASSPQGAGSYEQYF. In DNA form, the CDR3 reads TGTGCCAGCAGCCCCCAGGGGGCCGGCTCCTACGAGCAGTACTTC.

This clone is categorized as medium-sized. V gene TRBV3-1 (or the pseudogene TRBV3-2) combines with J gene TRBJ1-1; 7 positions match TRBD1. Looked up from germline, CDR1 is LGHDT and CDR2 is YNNKEL (reference sequence). The CDR3 has 14 amino acids. V gave up 9 bases and J gave up 0 bases; unmatched junction bases: 7. The CDR3 here is CARKDRHMNTEAFF. The DNA of the CDR3 is TGTGCCAGAAAGGACAGGCACATGAACACTGAAGCTTTCTTT.

The V call is TRBV6-6, the J call TRBJ2-2, with D tentatively TRBD1 (6 bases). CDR3 size: 16 residues. V was shortened by 5 bases and J by 5 bases, with 18 bases between the two germline ends. Germline CDR1 reads MNHNY; CDR2 reads SVGAGI (reference sequence). CDR3 residues: CASSPPRGHGTGELFF. DNA for the CDR3: TGTGCCAGCAGTCCACCCCGGGGACACGGTACCGGGGAGCTGTTTTTT.